This T cell receptor (beta chain) was captured by sequencing in a study of shared clonotypes between healthy human individuals (dated by TCRdb to about 2020). Concerning the study at large: A few men and a couple of women, aged 18 to 49 years, made up the cohort. To increase sequencing depth and limit assay-specific biases, different laboratories used diverse techniques to prepare libraries and sequence TCR repertoires. Blood TCR repertoires of a handful of healthy adults were deeply sequenced to estimate repertoire size and the extent of clonotype sharing between individuals. Leukapheresis yielded between about 0.8 and 9.5 billion PBMCs per donor. Per donor, three plates each were used for CD4 naive and CD4 memory, two for CD8 naive, and one for CD8 memory.

TCR CDR3 regions were amplified from genomic DNA by multiplex PCR using the deep immunoSEQ assay. For each cell subset, the extracted genomic DNA was distributed evenly across all wells of several immunoSEQ 96-well plates, and each plate served as one replicate. Each replicate PCR for sorted subsets received around 200 ng genomic DNA, equal to roughly 29,000 T cell genomes. Purified libraries were measured with a Qubit 3.0 fluorometer, size-checked on a Bioanalyzer 2100, and measured again with the KAPA Library Quantification kit. A separate single-read 150-cycle Illumina NextSeq 550 flow cell was used to sequence each immunoSEQ 96-well plate. Concerning the study's data processing: Because only junctional sequences without quality scores were contained in the immunoSEQ output, filtering matching that applied to full-length reads could not be performed. Sequences were annotated with PyIR, a Python wrapper for IgBLAST v1.9, and V/J genes and CDR3 were assigned using IMGT germline references. Any read was removed if the V/J assignment was weak (E-value above 1e-6), the CDR3 was missing, or the read contained stop codons, out-of-frame junctions, or ambiguous translated residues. V3J clonotypes were defined as sequences sharing an identical inferred V gene, J gene, and CDR3 amino acid sequence. Percentage overlap between repertoires was computed as shared unique clonotypes divided by the size of the smaller repertoire. RTK rarefaction, the Chao1 estimator, and Recon v2.1 estimates of unobserved clonotypes were used to assess repertoire richness. Generation probabilities were computed with OLGA for all TCRbeta clonotypes obtained by the gDNA method from several donors. The table comes from immuneACCESS by way of TCRdb, which keeps in-frame sequences with V and J called. Part of the clones is missing from these tables; in studies checked, under half for an unresolved V gene and the rest for unknown reasons. V, J and clone size reflect that table, while D and trimming were determined from the DNA. Here the sample has about 2,200,000 clones; approximately 94% occur a single time. More than 1.5% of the sample lies in the top ten.

Deletion took 3 bases off V and 0 bases off J, with a span of 9 bases between the germline ends. The CDR3 spans 15 residues, from the cysteine through the phenylalanine. The read is trimmed to its CDR3 DNA, 45 bases read in frame from base 1. CDR1 and CDR2 were assigned from the germline V gene as MNHNS and SASEGT. The full study reports these points: Rarefaction of sorted-subset datasets indicated incomplete sequencing despite the large sequencing depth. Because the study included a small number of donors, the genetic and exposure-history diversity represented was limited. Naive subsets generally had larger estimated clonotype richness than memory subsets did. Compared with non-shared clonotypes, the clonotypes found in all four sorted-subset donors had higher generation probabilities. Based on pairwise subsampling, the degree of clonotype sharing among donors was expected to be affected by sequencing depth. Sampling was restricted to blood, and TCR repertoires in tissue are likely to differ from TCR repertoires in blood. When several donors were compared, the shared fraction of clonotypes was roughly 4.8% for naive CD4, roughly 3.4% for naive CD8, about 2.4% for memory CD4, and approximately 0.4% for memory CD8.

For the CD8 naive samples, CD45RO-negative cells were positively selected for CCR7, yielding a CD45RA+CCR7+ population from which TemRA cells were excluded. The donors were healthy, HIV-negative adults with no recently reported acute infections or vaccinations. Every donor was a Caucasian adult living in Nashville, Tennessee, USA. Blood was obtained by leukapheresis, after which PBMCs were separated by Ficoll-Histopaque density gradient centrifugation and cryopreserved in liquid nitrogen vapor phase. Analytical flow cytometry was used to check the purity and quantity of each magnetically sorted T cell population. Each sorted fraction had its genomic DNA isolated and then quantified by UV absorbance on a Nanodrop 2000c. A remark on this clone: Its specific antigen is unknown. Base qualities were left out, and no much larger clone turns up one base away.

Rearrangement joined TRBV6-1 to TRBJ1-5, and TRBD1 may be the D gene, going by 5 matching bases. The sequenced sample was naive CD8+ T cells from PBMCs. In light of the paper, this sample's cell subset or site label describes: CD45RA+CCR7+. The clonotype was recovered from a man aged 18 to 30 in good health. Some clones in this sample may be carry-over from other donors' samples. The CDR3 region has the sequence CASSDTGGSNQPQHF. The DNA reads as follows: TGTGCCAGCAGTGATACAGGCGGTAGCAATCAGCCCCAGCATTTT.